These T cell receptor beta chains were read from a single sample in a study of early T cells in non-severe SARS-CoV-2 infection. TCRdb redid the calling of the 5' RACE reads with MiXCR, one entry per CDR3 protein. The profile shows about 30,000 distinct CDR3 sequences, under 7.5% of them singletons. Sequencing was done on a sample of whole blood. The receptor set was obtained from an adult who was a healthcare worker with PCR-confirmed SARS-CoV-2 infection or an uninfected control (not recorded which). Each CDR3 is given with its conserved first and last residue. The D gene is left open where the match is weak. Not all rows give a size; the values are once, few, many and, for expanded clones, a class.

many	TRBV12-3/TRBV12-4	TRBJ1-5	15	-	TGTGCCAGCAGTTTCTTCACCGGGGGCAATCAGCCCCAGCATTTT	CASSFFTGGNQPQHF
many	TRBV28	TRBJ1-2	17	TRBD1	TGTGCCAGCAGTTCTCCGGGGACAGGGGGCGCGGGCTATGGCTACACCTTC	CASSSPGTGGAGYGYTF
many	TRBV28	TRBJ2-1	17	TRBD2	TGTGCCAGCAGCGGGACTAGCGGGAGGATGTCCTACAATGAGCAGTTCTTC	CASSGTSGRMSYNEQFF
-	TRBV10-1	TRBJ1-4	16	TRBD1	TGCGCCAGCACATTAGCCACAGGGACAGGGGATGAAAAACTGTTTTTT	CASTLATGTGDEKLFF
-	TRBV7-2	TRBJ1-4	14	-	TGTGCCAGCAGCACAGGACAGTTGAATGAAAAACTGTTTTTT	CASSTGQLNEKLFF
many	TRBV20-1	TRBJ1-6	15	-	TGCAGTGCTAGAGAACAGGGTGGCTATAATTCACCCCTCCACTTT	CSAREQGGYNSPLHF
many	TRBV7-9	TRBJ1-3	15	-	TGTGCCAGCAGCTTACAACAGGGTCCTGGAAACACCATATATTTT	CASSLQQGPGNTIYF
many	TRBV2	TRBJ2-5	12	-	TGTGCCAGCGGCTCCCTCGGGGAGACCCAGTACTTC	CASGSLGETQYF
many	TRBV7-9	TRBJ2-5	14	TRBD1	TGTGCCAGCAGAAACGGACAGGGGCAAGAGACCCAGTACTTC	CASRNGQGQETQYF
many	TRBV18	TRBJ2-1	16	TRBD2	TGTGCCAGCTCACCACCAGCGGGGACCTCCTACAATGAGCAGTTCTTC	CASSPPAGTSYNEQFF